The 23 T cell receptor beta chains below were found in one sample sequenced in a study of blood T cell repertoires in COVID-19 (TCRdb year 2020). To prepare the library, the immunoSEQ multiplex PCR assay was applied. This immuneACCESS table, as held by TCRdb, lists in-frame sequences with V and J called but not all clones. Of the missing ones, under half trace to an unresolved V gene in checked studies; the others have no known cause. The sample table shows some 59,000 clones, and 80% to 85% are seen once. Approximately 21% of the sample is in the top ten clones. Material: peripheral blood. Receptors were obtained from a young man with COVID-19, enrolled during active disease.

The V gene is TRBV6-5, the J gene TRBJ2-7, with a weak D call TRBD2 (6 bases). Germline V lookup: CDR1 MNHEY, CDR2 SVGAGI. Trimming took off 8 bases at V and 5 bases at J, with 19 bases between the two ends. The CDR3 contains 14 residues. The CDR3 nucleotides read TGTGCCAGCCTCGGGACTGCGGTTATCCACGAGCAGTACTTC. Amino acid sequence: CASLGTAVIHEQYF.

This chain uses TRBV4-2 with TRBJ2-7, with D possibly matching TRBD2 (7 bases). The length of the CDR3 is 14 residues. The V end was cut by 2 bases, the J end by 2 bases, with 10 bases between. Per germline, CDR1 LGHNA and CDR2 YNFKEQ. CDR3 region: CASSQPGGAYEQYF. The CDR3 bases are TGTGCCAGCAGCCAACCGGGGGGCGCCTACGAGCAGTACTTC.

The chain combines TRBV30 with TRBJ1-1, with D uncertain. V was pared by 3 bases and J by 0 bases, with 8 bases between. CDR3 length: 13 residues. Germline CDR1 reads GTSNPN; CDR2 reads SVGIG (reference sequence). The CDR3 sequence: CAWRGRLNTEAFF. The CDR3 DNA follows: TGTGCCTGGAGAGGCAGGTTGAACACTGAAGCTTTCTTT.

The chain has TRBV30 and TRBJ2-1; 7 nucleotides align to TRBD2. In germline, CDR1 is GTSNPN, CDR2 SVGIG (reference sequence). J lost 7 bases, V lost 3 bases, and 6 bases had no gene match. The CDR3 contains 13 residues. CDR3 sequence: CAWSGGYTNEQFF. The DNA for the CDR3 is TGTGCCTGGAGCGGGGGGTATACGAATGAGCAGTTCTTC.

V usage is TRBV10-3 and J usage is TRBJ2-5, with 8 nucleotides matching TRBD1. This CDR3 is 17 amino acids long. With 2 bases clipped from V and 4 bases from J, the junction kept 12 bases outside the gene matches. Looked up from germline, CDR1 is ENHRY and CDR2 is SYGVKD. The CDR3 reads CAISEGTGSPLGETQYF. For the CDR3, the DNA is TGTGCCATCAGTGAGGGGACAGGATCCCCGCTGGGAGAGACCCAGTACTTC.

V gene TRBV18 combines with J gene TRBJ2-3; 7 bases match TRBD2. Germline CDR1 is KGHSH and CDR2 is LQKENI. The CDR3 runs 13 residues. V was pared by 0 bases and J by 8 bases, with 2 bases of the junction left unmatched. Here the CDR3 DNA reads TGTGCCAGCTCACCACCGTCGGGGGGTACGCAGTATTTT. Protein sequence: CASSPPSGGTQYF.

The rearrangement uses TRBV2 and TRBJ2-2; 9 positions match TRBD1. CDR1 SNHLY and CDR2 FYNNEI come from the germline V gene. The CDR3 is 17 residues long. Trimming at V came to 3 bases and at J to 7 bases, leaving 12 bases not matched to a gene. The CDR3 DNA reads as TGTGCCAGCAGTGATAGGGACAGGGTGTATGCTATCGGGGAGCTGTTTTTT. Translating it yields CASSDRDRVYAIGELFF.

The chain employs TRBV7-2 and TRBJ2-5; 7 nucleotides line up with TRBD1. The germline V gene encodes CDR1 SGHTA and CDR2 FQGNSA. V lost 5 bases, J lost 5 bases, and 5 bases stayed unmatched. The CDR3 length is 13 residues. The CDR3 DNA follows: TGTGCCAGCAGCCCGACAGGGCGGGAGACCCAGTACTTC. Translation: CASSPTGRETQYF.

The chain joins TRBV27 to TRBJ1-5; TRBD1 matches at 12 bases. This CDR3 has 15 residues. V shed 3 bases, J shed 4 bases, and the junction held 1 base outside the gene matches. Germline CDR1 and CDR2: MNHEY and SMNVEV (reference sequence). The CDR3 DNA is TGTGCCAGCAGTTTGGGACAGGGGGCGAATCAGCCCCAGCATTTT. Amino acid sequence: CASSLGQGANQPQHF.

In this sample, this clone turned up once. The chain has TRBV5-5 and TRBJ2-5, with 12 bases fitting TRBD1. The CDR3 totals 15 residues. The junction had 6 bases not matched to a gene; V was cut back by 4 bases and J by 5 bases. Germline lookup yields CDR1 SGHKS and CDR2 YYEKEE (reference sequence). CDR3: CASSPGQGAGETQYF. The CDR3 nucleotides read TGTGCCAGCAGCCCGGGACAGGGGGCGGGTGAGACCCAGTACTTC.

The V call is TRBV28, the J call TRBJ1-2; TRBD1 agrees at 8 bases. CDR1 and CDR2 from the germline V gene are MDHEN and SYDVKM. The V gene end was trimmed by 9 bases and the J gene end by 5 bases; junction bases not matched to a gene: 11. The CDR3 has 14 amino acids. The CDR3 DNA reads as TGTGCCAGTACTCAACCAGGGGGCGCTTATGGCTACACCTTC. It encodes CASTQPGGAYGYTF.

In DNA, the CDR3 is TGTGCCAGCAGCTTAGGAGTCAGGGCAGAGACCCAGTACTTC. Its translation is CASSLGVRAETQYF. The J gene is TRBJ2-5, the V gene TRBV7-9; weak D call: TRBD1 (5 bases). This CDR3 is 14 amino acids long. Germline V gene sequence: CDR1 SEHNR, CDR2 FQNEAQ (reference sequence). Trimming took off 1 base at V and 4 bases at J, with 10 bases between the two ends.

The chain recombines TRBV11-2 with TRBJ2-7; the match to TRBD2 covers 7 bases. The J segment lost 0 bases and the V segment lost 1 base, leaving 9 bases of the junction unmatched. The CDR3 is 17 residues long. Germline V CDR1 and CDR2: SGHAT, FQNNGV. The CDR3 protein is CASSLGEGGRGSYEQYF. CDR3 sequence (DNA): TGTGCCAGCAGCTTAGGGGAGGGCGGGAGAGGCTCCTACGAGCAGTACTTC.

The CDR3 region has the DNA TGTGCCAGCATACCCGGGACAGGACTAAATCAGCCCCAGCATTTT. This gives the protein CASIPGTGLNQPQHF. V gene TRBV28 combines with J gene TRBJ1-5, with TRBD1 identical over 8 bases. Germline V gene lookup returns CDR1 MDHEN and CDR2 SYDVKM. The junction had 9 bases not matched to a gene; V was cut back by 7 bases and J by 4 bases. The length of the CDR3 is 15 residues.

V and J are TRBV6-6 and TRBJ2-6, with D possibly matching TRBD2 (6 bases). V lost 5 bases and J 3 bases, leaving 20 bases between the germline ends. The CDR3 is 18 amino acids. Germline V gives CDR1 MNHNY, CDR2 SVGAGI (reference sequence). The CDR3 coding sequence is TGTGCCAGCAGTCAACTTGGAGGGGCGGCCCTTGGGGCCAACGTCCTGACTTTC. It is translated as CASSQLGGAALGANVLTF.

The gene calls are TRBV6-5 and TRBJ2-3, with 9 bases identical to TRBD2. V shed 5 bases and J 6 bases; nucleotides not matched to a gene: 9. The CDR3 runs 15 residues. Germline V gene lookup returns CDR1 MNHEY and CDR2 SVGAGI. The DNA of the CDR3 is TGTGCCAGCAGTCCCCTAGCGGGGACTGGGGATACGCAGTATTTT. Amino acid sequence: CASSPLAGTGDTQYF.

V usage is TRBV19 and J usage is TRBJ2-7; 7 bases agree with TRBD1. Germline V CDR1 and CDR2: LNHDA, SQIVND (reference sequence). The CDR3 sequence is 13 residues long. After removal of 5 bases from V and 7 bases from J, the junction contained 8 bases not matched to a gene. CDR3 sequence reads: CASSSVGGGEQYF. The CDR3 DNA follows: TGTGCCAGTAGTTCCGTAGGGGGCGGTGAGCAGTACTTC. Together with reference TRBV19 and TRBJ2-7, the CDR3 gives the full variable domain: DGGITQSPKYLFRKEGQNVTLSCEQNLNHDAMYWYRQDPGQGLRLIYYSQIVNDFQKGDIAEGYSVSREKKESFPLTVTSAQKNPTAFYLCASSSVGGGEQYFGPGTRLTVT.

This clone appeared a few times. This sequence joins TRBV13 and TRBJ1-1; D is unclear. The CDR3 is 14 residues long. V shed 0 bases and J shed 1 base, with 6 bases lying between them. Per the germline V gene, CDR1 is PRHDT and CDR2 is FYEKMQ (reference sequence). This CDR3 reads CASSLGQANTEAFF. DNA for the CDR3: TGTGCCAGCAGCTTAGGCCAAGCGAACACTGAAGCTTTCTTT. Drawing the rest from reference TRBV13 and TRBJ1-1, the complete variable domain is AAGVIQSPRHLIKEKRETATLKCYPIPRHDTVYWYQQGPGQDPQFLISFYEKMQSDKGSIPDRFSAQQFSDYHSELNMSSLELGDSALYFCASSLGQANTEAFFGQGTRLTVV.

The gene calls are TRBV19 and TRBJ1-5, with a tentative D call TRBD1 (5 bases). Looked up from germline, CDR1 is LNHDA and CDR2 is SQIVND (reference sequence). Between the trimmed V and J ends, which lost 5 bases and 11 bases, there was a span of 7 bases. This CDR3 has 10 residues. CDR3 in DNA: TGTGCCAGTAGTCAGGGAACCCAGCATTTT. The encoded protein is CASSQGTQHF.

V gene TRBV27 combines with J gene TRBJ2-2; possibly TRBD2 for D (5 bases). The V and J ends lost 8 bases and 1 base respectively, with 11 bases between them. This CDR3 region has 14 residues. Germline assignment: CDR1 MNHEY and CDR2 SMNVEV (reference sequence). In nucleotides, the CDR3 is TGTGCCAGCGGGCCGGGGAGGAACACCGGGGAGCTGTTTTTT. Its protein is CASGPGRNTGELFF.

The chain carries TRBV2 and TRBJ2-7; 7 bases align to TRBD2. V dropped 6 bases and J dropped 5; count of bases not matched to a gene: 10. Germline-derived CDR1 and CDR2 are SNHLY and FYNNEI. The CDR3 has 14 amino acids. The CDR3 DNA reads TGTGCCAGCAGCTTAAGCGGGGTAAGAAACGAGCAGTACTTC. Translated: CASSLSGVRNEQYF.

The V and J genes are TRBV4-3 and TRBJ2-2, with 10 bases identical to TRBD1. The CDR3 consists of 19 residues. Per the germline V gene, CDR1 is LGHNA and CDR2 is YSLEER. V gave up 3 bases and J gave up 3 bases; unmatched junction bases: 13. CDR3 in DNA: TGCGCCAGCAGCCACGTCCCACCCGGACAGGGGGGGTACACCGGGGAGCTGTTTTTT. It yields the protein CASSHVPPGQGGYTGELFF.

The CDR3 sequence: CASSYGTVQETQYF. CDR3 DNA: TGTGCCAGCAGTTACGGGACAGTTCAAGAGACCCAGTACTTC. The rearrangement links TRBV6-5 to TRBJ2-5; 7 bases fit TRBD1. Germline CDR1 is MNHEY and CDR2 is SVGAGI. The length of the CDR3 is 14 residues. The trim removed 2 bases at V and 2 bases at J, leaving 2 bases unmatched.